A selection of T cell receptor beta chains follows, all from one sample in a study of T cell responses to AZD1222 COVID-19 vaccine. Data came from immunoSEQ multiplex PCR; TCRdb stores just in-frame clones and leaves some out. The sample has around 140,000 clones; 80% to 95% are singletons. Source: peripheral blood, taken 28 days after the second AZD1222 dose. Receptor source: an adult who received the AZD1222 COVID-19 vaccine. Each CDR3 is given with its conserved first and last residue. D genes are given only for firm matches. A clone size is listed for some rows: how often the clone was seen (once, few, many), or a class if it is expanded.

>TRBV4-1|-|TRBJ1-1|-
TGCGCCAGCAGCCAACAGATTTTTATGAACACTGAAGCTTTCTTT
CASSQQIFMNTEAFF
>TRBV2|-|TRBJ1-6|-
TGTGCCAGCGGAAACAGGGTGGGGAATTCACCCCTCCACTTT
CASGNRVGNSPLHF
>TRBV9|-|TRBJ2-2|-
TGTGCCAGCAGCGTAAATGCCGGAAACACCGGGGAGCTGTTTTTT
CASSVNAGNTGELFF
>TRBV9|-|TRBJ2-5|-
TGTGCCAGCAGCCCCTACCACAGCATTTCGGAGACCCAGTACTTC
CASSPYHSISETQYF
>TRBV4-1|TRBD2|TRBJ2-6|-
TGCGCCAGCAGCCAAGTCTACGGGGGGACTGTGAGCTCTGGGGCCAACGTCCTGACTTTC
CASSQVYGGTVSSGANVLTF
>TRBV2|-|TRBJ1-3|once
TGTGCCAGCAGTGAAGGACACCCGCTGGGTAACACCATATATTTT
CASSEGHPLGNTIYF
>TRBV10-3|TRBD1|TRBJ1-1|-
TGTGCCATCAGTGAGTCAGTACAGGGGGCTGGCACTGAAGCTTTCTTT
CAISESVQGAGTEAFF
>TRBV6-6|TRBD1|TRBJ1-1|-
TGTGCCAGCAGCCAGGGGGTACTGAACACTGAAGCTTTCTTT
CASSQGVLNTEAFF
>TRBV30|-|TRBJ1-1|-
TGTGCCTGGGGGGGAATGAACACTGAAGCTTTCTTT
CAWGGMNTEAFF
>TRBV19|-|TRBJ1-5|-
TGTGCCAGTAGTATAGGATGGGGATTCAATCAGCCCCAGCATTTT
CASSIGWGFNQPQHF
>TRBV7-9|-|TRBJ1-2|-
TGTGCCAGCAGCTTACACAGGTCCGACTATGGCTACACCTTC
CASSLHRSDYGYTF
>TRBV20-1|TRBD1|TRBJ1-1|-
TGCAGTGCTAGTCTTACCGGGACAGCGGCTGAAGCTTTCTTT
CSASLTGTAAEAFF
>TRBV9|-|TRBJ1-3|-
TGTGCCAGCAGCGTAGCAGCAGGAAACACCATATATTTT
CASSVAAGNTIYF
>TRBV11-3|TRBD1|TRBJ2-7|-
TGTGCCAGCAGTCCCGGGACAGGGGATGGCGAGCAGTACTTC
CASSPGTGDGEQYF
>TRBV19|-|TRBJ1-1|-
TGTGCCAGTAGTAAGGACAACGGCCTTGGGGGGGACACTGAAGCTTTCTTT
CASSKDNGLGGDTEAFF
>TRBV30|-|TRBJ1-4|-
TGTGCCTGGAGTACCGGACTGGAGGATGAAAAACTGTTTTTT
CAWSTGLEDEKLFF